The rows below give T cell receptor beta chains drawn from one sample of a study of beta chain features in type 1 diabetes. Clones were read by immunoSEQ multiplex PCR, and TCRdb kept only the in-frame ones, dropping some. Of about 360,000 clones listed, 10% to 15% are singletons. The source material was naive CD4+ T cells from blood. Every receptor here comes from a young man in good health. Each CDR3 is given with its conserved first and last residue. Each record gives: D gene, V gene, clone size, J gene, CDR3 protein, CDR3 DNA. A D gene is named only where the DNA matches it firmly. Clone size is stated in some rows and not others, as once, few, many or a class when expanded.

-	TRBV4-3	few	TRBJ1-6	CASSQDPGRANSPLHF	TGCGCCAGCAGCCAAGATCCAGGGAGGGCTAATTCACCCCTCCACTTT
-	TRBV15	-	TRBJ1-4	CATSRDRGGANEKLFF	TGTGCCACCAGCAGAGATCGGGGGGGTGCTAATGAAAAACTGTTTTTT
TRBD1	TRBV11-3	few	TRBJ2-7	CASSPGGGEQYF	TGTGCCAGCAGCCCAGGGGGCGGCGAGCAGTACTTC
TRBD2	TRBV30	few	TRBJ2-2	CAWSRVLAAGELFF	TGTGCCTGGAGTAGGGTACTAGCGGCCGGGGAGCTGTTTTTT
-	TRBV30	few	TRBJ1-1	CAWGAFRVEAFF	TGTGCCTGGGGGGCCTTTAGAGTGGAAGCTTTCTTT
-	TRBV7-9	-	TRBJ1-5	CASSQQGVGNQPQHF	TGTGCCAGCAGTCAACAGGGCGTTGGCAATCAGCCCCAGCATTTT
-	TRBV15	-	TRBJ2-7	CATSRVWTETGEQYF	TGTGCCACCAGCAGAGTCTGGACAGAGACGGGGGAGCAGTACTTC
-	TRBV19	few	TRBJ2-7	CASSIPSYEQYF	TGTGCCAGTAGTATCCCATCCTACGAGCAGTACTTC
-	TRBV28	-	TRBJ2-5	CASSFGSETQYF	TGTGCCAGCAGTTTCGGGAGCGAGACCCAGTACTTC
-	TRBV7-2	few	TRBJ1-1	CASSLDHRVTEAFF	TGTGCCAGCAGCTTAGACCACAGGGTCACTGAAGCTTTCTTT
TRBD1	TRBV28	few	TRBJ2-7	CASSLTGQNYEQYF	TGTGCCAGCAGTTTAACGGGACAGAACTACGAGCAGTACTTC
TRBD1	TRBV7-2	few	TRBJ2-1	CASSLAGQSYNEQFF	TGTGCCAGCAGCTTAGCGGGACAGTCCTACAATGAGCAGTTCTTC